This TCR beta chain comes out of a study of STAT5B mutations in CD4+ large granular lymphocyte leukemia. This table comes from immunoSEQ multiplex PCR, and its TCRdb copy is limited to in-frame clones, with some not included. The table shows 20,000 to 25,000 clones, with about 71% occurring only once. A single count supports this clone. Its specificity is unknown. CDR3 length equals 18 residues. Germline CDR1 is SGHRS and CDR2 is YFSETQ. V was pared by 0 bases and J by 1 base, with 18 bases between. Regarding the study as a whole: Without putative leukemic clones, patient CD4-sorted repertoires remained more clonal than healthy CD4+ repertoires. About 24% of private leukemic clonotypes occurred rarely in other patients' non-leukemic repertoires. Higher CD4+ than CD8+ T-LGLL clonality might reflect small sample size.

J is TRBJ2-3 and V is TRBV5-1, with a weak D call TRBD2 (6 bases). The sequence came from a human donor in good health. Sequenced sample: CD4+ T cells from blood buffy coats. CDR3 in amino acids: CASSLGRPEGLGTDTQYF. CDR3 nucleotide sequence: TGCGCCAGCAGCTTGGGACGGCCGGAGGGCCTTGGCACAGATACGCAGTATTTT.